What follows are 6 T cell receptor beta chains derived from one specimen sequenced in a study of shared clonotypes between healthy human individuals. Libraries were prepared by immunoSEQ multiplex PCR; TCRdb keeps only in-frame clonotypes and omits some of them. This table has roughly 1 million clones, around 82% appearing once. Source material: memory CD4+ T cells from PBMCs. Specified subset: CD45RA-negative fraction. Every receptor here comes from a man aged 18 to 35 in good health. Some clones in this sample may be carry-over from other donors' samples.

The gene calls are TRBV7-2 and TRBJ2-4; 9 bases agree with TRBD1. The CDR3 runs 17 residues. Germline assignment: CDR1 SGHTA and CDR2 FQGNSA. Trimming removed 5 bases from V and 1 base from J; junction bases left unmatched: 9. This CDR3 reads CASSTQQGAGAKNIQYF. Written as DNA, the CDR3 is TGTGCCAGCAGCACCCAACAGGGGGCAGGGGCCAAAAACATTCAGTACTTC.

CDR3 loop: CASSYGLSPGSEQFF. In DNA, the CDR3 is TGTGCCAGCAGTTACGGCTTGAGTCCAGGCAGTGAGCAGTTCTTC. The chain uses TRBV6-5 and TRBJ2-1; D remains unclear. The CDR3 sequence is 15 residues long. Germline assignment: CDR1 MNHEY and CDR2 SVGAGI. Trimming removed 2 bases from V and 9 bases from J, with 17 bases in between.

The J gene is TRBJ1-2, the V gene TRBV18; 11 bases agree with TRBD1. This CDR3 contains 15 residues. Germline lookup yields CDR1 KGHSH and CDR2 LQKENI. The V and J ends lost 4 bases and 5 bases, in that order; junction bases with no gene match: 6. The CDR3 spells CASSQGQGDHYGYTF. As DNA, the CDR3 is TGTGCCAGCTCACAGGGACAGGGGGATCATTATGGCTACACCTTC. The entire variable domain, with the rest obtained from reference TRBV18 and TRBJ1-2, is as follows: NAGVMQNPRHLVRRRGQEARLRCSPMKGHSHVYWYRQLPEEGLKFMVYLQKENIIDESGMPKERFSAEFPKEGPSILRIQQVVRGDSAAYFCASSQGQGDHYGYTFGSGTRLTVV.

The rearrangement uses TRBV19 and TRBJ1-5, with D uncertain. Per the germline V gene, CDR1 is LNHDA and CDR2 is SQIVND (reference sequence). V was shortened by 7 bases and J by 5 bases, with 18 bases between the two germline ends. This CDR3 comprises 15 residues. The CDR3 loop reads CASIGEGGYDQPQHF. Written as DNA, the CDR3 is TGTGCCAGTATTGGAGAGGGTGGGTATGATCAGCCCCAGCATTTT.

This chain's CDR3 is CASSLGGTGSPYEQYF. The CDR3 DNA is TGCGCCAGCAGCTTGGGGGGGACAGGGAGTCCCTACGAGCAGTACTTC. The rearrangement uses TRBV5-1 and TRBJ2-7; 9 bases match TRBD1. CDR3 length equals 16 residues. With 0 bases clipped from V and 2 bases from J, the junction kept 6 bases outside the gene matches. Germline V gives CDR1 SGHRS, CDR2 YFSETQ.

The V call is TRBV29-1, the J call TRBJ1-3, with D unclear. The CDR3 is made up of 11 amino acids. Germline V gene lookup returns CDR1 SQVTM and CDR2 ANQGSEA. Deletions cut 4 bases from V and 4 bases from J, with 5 bases between. In DNA form, the CDR3 reads TGCAGCGTTGGCAGAGGAAACACCATATATTTT. Protein: CSVGRGNTIYF.